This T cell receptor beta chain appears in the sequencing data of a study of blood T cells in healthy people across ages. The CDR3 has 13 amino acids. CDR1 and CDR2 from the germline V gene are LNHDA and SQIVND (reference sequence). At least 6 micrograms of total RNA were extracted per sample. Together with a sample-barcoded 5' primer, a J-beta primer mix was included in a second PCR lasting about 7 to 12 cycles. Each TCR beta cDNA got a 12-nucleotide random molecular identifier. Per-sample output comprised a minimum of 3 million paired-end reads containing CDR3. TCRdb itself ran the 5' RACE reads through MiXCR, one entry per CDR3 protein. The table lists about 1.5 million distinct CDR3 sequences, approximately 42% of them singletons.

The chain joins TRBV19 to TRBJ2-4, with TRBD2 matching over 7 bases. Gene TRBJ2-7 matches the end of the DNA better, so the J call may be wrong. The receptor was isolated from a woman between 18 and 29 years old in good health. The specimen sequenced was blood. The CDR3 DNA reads TGTGCCAGTAGTATCGGCCCGGGAGGCGAGCAGTACTTC. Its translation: CASSIGPGGEQYF.